Described below is a single TCR beta chain sequence and its context. Its antigen remains unknown. The data originate from a study of cytomegalovirus exposure and HLA in healthy donors. In the study overall: There were 117 million unique TCR beta sequences, drawn from 180 million or so T cells, in an earlier analysis. Notes on the study in general: CMV serostatus was the sole immune exposure data available. Later analysis reportedly placed an Asian-associated ancestry cluster below the approximately 650-donor mean in N-insertions. An analysis that was carried out later associated 15,000 to 20,000 TCR beta sequences with HLA alleles at 0.05 false discovery rate.

PCR used 60 Vbeta primers and 13 Jbeta primers. Some clones are missing from TCRdb's copy, which holds only in-frame ones; the method was immunoSEQ multiplex PCR. The sample has nearly 200,000 clones, more than 75% seen once. The CDR3 covers 12 residues. V lost 4 bases and J 6 bases, leaving 9 bases between the germline ends. Per the germline V gene, CDR1 is MNHEY and CDR2 is SVGAGI. The receptor comes from a young man in good health and CMV-seronegative. Material: PBMCs. The gene calls are TRBV6-5 and TRBJ1-2, with D possibly TRBD1 on 6 matching bases. The CDR3 sequence is CASSSGGNGYTF. In DNA, the CDR3 is TGTGCCAGCAGTTCGGGGGGCAATGGCTACACCTTC.